This TCR beta chain originates from a study of T-cell reconstitution after alpha-beta-depleted transplantation in children. This clonotype was seen only a few times. Unique molecular identifiers were used in preparing the TCRbeta library. TCRdb re-called the PCR reads with MiXCR, one entry per CDR3 protein. The sample lists around 600,000 distinct CDR3 sequences; approximately 17% were seen once. Trimming took off 0 bases at V and 3 bases at J, with 11 bases between the two ends. The length of the CDR3 is 16 residues. Germline values: CDR1 LNHNV, CDR2 YYDKDF (reference sequence). The V gene is TRBV15, the J gene TRBJ2-2, with D possibly called TRBD1 or TRBD2 (5 bases each). This clonotype was obtained from a human donor who donated a stem cell graft to a child with acute myeloid leukemia. Sequenced here: PBMCs from the stem cell graft donor, sampled from the stem cell graft. The CDR3 loop reads CATSREGLGDTGELFF. Written as DNA, the CDR3 is TGTGCCACCAGCAGAGAAGGGTTGGGGGACACCGGGGAGCTGTTTTTT.